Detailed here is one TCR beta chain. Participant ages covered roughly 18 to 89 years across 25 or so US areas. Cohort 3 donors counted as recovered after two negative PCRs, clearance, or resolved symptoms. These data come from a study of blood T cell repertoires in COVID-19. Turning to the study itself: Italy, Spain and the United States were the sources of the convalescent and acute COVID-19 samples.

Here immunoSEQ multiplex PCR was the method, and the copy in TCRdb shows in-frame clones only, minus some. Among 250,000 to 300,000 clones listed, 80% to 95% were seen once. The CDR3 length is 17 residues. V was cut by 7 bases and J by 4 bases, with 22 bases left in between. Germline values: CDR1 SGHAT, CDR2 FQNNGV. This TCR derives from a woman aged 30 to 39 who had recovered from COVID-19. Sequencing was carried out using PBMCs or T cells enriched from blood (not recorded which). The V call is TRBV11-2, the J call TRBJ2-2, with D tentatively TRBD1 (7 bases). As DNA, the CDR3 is TGTGCCAGCACACAGGGGACCCCGAGGAGGGGCACCGGGGAGCTGTTTTTT. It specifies CASTQGTPRRGTGELFF.